The 17 T cell receptor beta chains below were found in one sample sequenced in a study of blood T cell repertoires in COVID-19. The data were produced by immunoSEQ multiplex PCR, yet TCRdb's version contains in-frame clones alone and is incomplete. The sample yields 95,000 to 120,000 clones, around 89% seen once. Sequencing was carried out using peripheral blood. The receptors shown here come from a woman aged 45-59 years with acute or convalescent COVID-19.

The genes are TRBV9 and TRBJ1-3; unclear D gene. The CDR3 consists of 13 residues. CDR1 SGDLS and CDR2 YYNGEE come from the germline V gene. V dropped 2 bases and J dropped 2 bases, with 5 bases sitting between them. The CDR3, as DNA: TGTGCCAGCAGCGTGGAGACTGGAAACACCATATATTTT. It yields the protein CASSVETGNTIYF.

This chain links TRBV19 with TRBJ1-3; TRBD1 matches at 7 bases. V lost 4 bases to trimming and J lost 0 bases; unmatched junction nucleotides: 3. CDR3 length: 15 amino acids. CDR1 and CDR2 from the germline V gene are LNHDA and SQIVND (reference sequence). The CDR3 here is CASSTTGSSGNTIYF. The CDR3 region has the DNA TGTGCCAGTAGTACGACAGGGTCCTCTGGAAACACCATATATTTT. The full variable domain, in which reference TRBV19 and TRBJ1-3 provide the parts outside the CDR3, is DGGITQSPKYLFRKEGQNVTLSCEQNLNHDAMYWYRQDPGQGLRLIYYSQIVNDFQKGDIAEGYSVSREKKESFPLTVTSAQKNPTAFYLCASSTTGSSGNTIYFGEGSWLTVV.

The rearrangement joins TRBV11-1 to TRBJ1-6, with D uncertain. Germline-derived CDR1 and CDR2 are SGHAT and FQDESV (reference sequence). V gave up 2 bases and J gave up 9 bases, with 14 bases separating them. The CDR3 spans 15 residues. Here the CDR3 DNA reads TGTGCCAGCAGCTTACAGGCAGCCGAAATTTCACCCCTCCACTTT. It is translated as CASSLQAAEISPLHF.

The chain is built from TRBV6-5 and TRBJ1-2; possible D gene TRBD1, 6 bases. V was pared by 5 bases and J by 7 bases, with 8 bases between. Germline loops: CDR1 MNHEY, CDR2 SVGAGI. CDR3 length: 11 residues. As DNA, the CDR3 is TGTGCCAGCAGTAACAGGGTTGGCTACACCTTC. It specifies CASSNRVGYTF.

The V and J genes are TRBV5-4 and TRBJ1-3, with 7 bases lining up with TRBD1. The CDR3 is made up of 14 amino acids. The junction had 1 base not matched to a gene; V was cut back by 0 bases and J by 4 bases. Germline V gene sequence: CDR1 SGHNT, CDR2 YYREEE (reference sequence). The DNA of the CDR3 is TGTGCCAGCAGCTTGGGGACAGGAGGAAACACCATATATTTT. This gives the protein CASSLGTGGNTIYF.

The chain links TRBV28 to TRBJ2-1; 7 bases line up with TRBD1. CDR1 is MDHEN, CDR2 SYDVKM, per germline. V was clipped by 4 bases and J by 4 bases; unmatched bases: 4. The CDR3 contains 14 residues. In nucleotides, the CDR3 is TGTGCCAGCAGTTCGACAGGGCAGTACAATGAGCAGTTCTTC. This translates into CASSSTGQYNEQFF.

This clone was recorded once. This chain connects TRBV6-5 to TRBJ1-5; 7 bases fit TRBD1. Germline trimming cut 7 bases from V and 3 bases from J; bases unmatched to any gene: 6. Germline V gene data show CDR1 as MNHEY and CDR2 as SVGAGI. CDR3 length equals 14 residues. The CDR3 region is CASIRTGPNQPQHF. The DNA for the CDR3 is TGTGCCAGCATCAGGACAGGACCCAATCAGCCCCAGCATTTT.

The chain joins TRBV6-5 to TRBJ2-3; D might be TRBD1 (6 bases). Trimming stripped 7 bases from V and 6 bases from J, with 17 bases between. The CDR3 consists of 14 residues. Germline CDR1 reads MNHEY; CDR2 reads SVGAGI. The CDR3 is CASTPGQSGDTQYF. In nucleotides, the CDR3 is TGTGCCAGCACTCCGGGACAAAGTGGGGATACGCAGTATTTT.

The V and J genes are TRBV27 and TRBJ2-5; 8 bases agree with TRBD2. V was pared by 6 bases and J by 5 bases, with 5 bases of the junction left unmatched. This CDR3 spans 13 amino acids. Germline V gene data show CDR1 as MNHEY and CDR2 as SMNVEV (reference sequence). CDR3 region: CASRPTSVETQYF. In DNA form, the CDR3 reads TGTGCCAGCAGACCGACTAGCGTGGAGACCCAGTACTTC.

This clone came up once. This chain links TRBV29-1 with TRBJ2-3; no definite D call. Germline V gives CDR1 SQVTM, CDR2 ANQGSEA. With 2 bases removed from V and 0 bases from J, the gap between germline ends came to 3 bases. The CDR3 length is 12 residues. CDR3: CSVEQSTDTQYF. For the CDR3, the DNA is TGCAGCGTTGAACAGAGCACAGATACGCAGTATTTT.

The chain couples TRBV7-8 to TRBJ2-7; D gene ambiguous. CDR1 is SGHVS and CDR2 is FQNEAQ in the germline V gene. The V end lost 5 bases, the J end lost 7 bases, and 12 bases lay between the germline ends. The CDR3 loop spans 12 amino acids. The CDR3 DNA sequence: TGTGCCAGCAGCCGAGAGAGCGATGAGCAGTACTTC. Encoded protein: CASSRESDEQYF.

The chain combines TRBV6-5 with TRBJ1-5, with unresolved D. The CDR3 loop spans 13 amino acids. Deletions cut 4 bases from V and 1 base from J, with 5 bases between. Germline values: CDR1 MNHEY, CDR2 SVGAGI. The CDR3 sequence is CASSLTSNQPQHF. For the CDR3, the DNA is TGTGCCAGCAGTTTGACAAGCAATCAGCCCCAGCATTTT.

This clone was counted a single time. The chain has TRBV9 and TRBJ2-1; D is perhaps TRBD1 (5 bases). V was shortened by 4 bases and J by 9 bases, with 14 bases between the two germline ends. CDR3 length: 13 amino acids. Germline values: CDR1 SGDLS, CDR2 YYNGEE. CDR3 bases: TGTGCCAGCAGCCTTTCTAGTGGGGCTGAGCAGTTCTTC. It translates to CASSLSSGAEQFF.

There are a few counts of this clone. The V and J genes are TRBV2 and TRBJ1-2; D remains ambiguous. Germline lookup yields CDR1 SNHLY and CDR2 FYNNEI. Between the trimmed V and J ends, which lost 0 bases and 0 bases, there was a span of 20 bases. The CDR3 sequence is 19 residues long. The CDR3 region is CASSEALAVSATTNYGYTF. The CDR3 DNA reads TGTGCCAGCAGTGAAGCGCTGGCGGTCAGCGCCACTACTAACTATGGCTACACCTTC.

This chain joins TRBV7-2 and TRBJ1-2, with a tentative D call TRBD1 (5 bases). This CDR3 is 13 amino acids long. The V gene's germline CDR1 is SGHTA and CDR2 FQGNSA. The V and J ends lost 1 base and 3 bases respectively, with 6 bases between them. CDR3 nucleotide sequence: TGTGCCAGCAGCTTAGGACAGTACTATGGCTACACCTTC. It specifies CASSLGQYYGYTF.

CDR3 in amino acids: CASTSQAHYGYTF. DNA of the CDR3: TGTGCCAGCACCTCCCAGGCACACTATGGCTACACCTTC. V usage is TRBV12-3 or TRBV12-4 and J usage is TRBJ1-2; D is undetermined. This CDR3 spans 13 amino acids. The V end lost 7 bases, the J end lost 3 bases, and 12 bases lay between the germline ends.

The rearrangement joins TRBV28 to TRBJ2-3, with D hard to call. V shed 3 bases and J shed 4 bases, with 5 bases lying between them. This CDR3 contains 12 residues. From germline, CDR1 is MDHEN and CDR2 SYDVKM. The DNA for the CDR3 is TGTGCCAGCAGTTTTTATCCAGATACGCAGTATTTT. It is translated as CASSFYPDTQYF.